The 27 T cell receptor beta chains below all came from one sample that was sequenced in a study of blood T cell repertoires in COVID-19. Profiling relied on immunoSEQ multiplex PCR, and the TCRdb table lists in-frame clones only, not all of them. The sample has 250,000 to 300,000 clones; approximately 83% are singletons. The sequenced sample was PBMCs or T cells enriched from blood (not recorded which). These receptors all come from a woman aged 50 to 60 who had recovered from COVID-19.

This chain uses TRBV3-1 (or the pseudogene TRBV3-2) with TRBJ2-7; a possible D gene is TRBD1 (8 bases). V dropped 4 bases and J dropped 5 bases, with 18 bases sitting between them. Germline V lookup: CDR1 LGHDT, CDR2 YNNKEL (reference sequence). The CDR3 spans 15 residues. The CDR3 region has the DNA TGTGCCAGCAGCCGTAGACAGGGGAGGGTAGACGAGCAGTACTTC. The encoded protein is CASSRRQGRVDEQYF.

Written as DNA, the CDR3 is TGTGCCAGCAGTTACCCCCGGGGCACTGAAGCTTTCTTT. The encoded protein is CASSYPRGTEAFF. V usage is TRBV6-5 and J usage is TRBJ1-1; the D is unclear. In germline, CDR1 is MNHEY, CDR2 SVGAGI. This CDR3 has 13 residues. V dropped 2 bases and J dropped 4 bases, with 8 bases sitting between them.

In this sample, this clone turned up a few times. This sequence joins TRBV5-4 and TRBJ2-2, with D unresolved. The germline V and J ends were trimmed by 9 bases and 2 bases, with 8 bases remaining between them. This CDR3 comprises 12 residues. In germline, CDR1 is SGHNT, CDR2 YYREEE (reference sequence). The CDR3 loop reads CAISSNTGELFF. CDR3 sequence (DNA): TGTGCCATCAGTAGCAACACCGGGGAGCTGTTTTTT.

The rearrangement uses TRBV28 and TRBJ1-1; D call uncertain. The germline V and J ends were trimmed by 5 bases and 1 base, with 8 bases remaining between them. The CDR3 spans 13 residues. Germline lookup yields CDR1 MDHEN and CDR2 SYDVKM. The CDR3 reads CASSEDSNTEAFF. The CDR3 DNA follows: TGTGCCAGCAGTGAGGACTCGAACACTGAAGCTTTCTTT.

The CDR3 region has the DNA TGCAGCGTTGTCCCCGGGACAGGGAACACCTACGAGCAGTACTTC. Its translation: CSVVPGTGNTYEQYF. V and J are TRBV29-1 and TRBJ2-7; 9 bases align to TRBD1. The V gene end was trimmed by 4 bases and the J gene end by 2 bases; junction bases not matched to a gene: 9. Germline V gene sequence: CDR1 SQVTM, CDR2 ANQGSEA. This CDR3 spans 15 amino acids.

The gene calls are TRBV7-9 and TRBJ1-2; D perhaps matches TRBD1 (5 bases). CDR1 and CDR2 from the germline V gene are SEHNR and FQNEAQ (reference sequence). CDR3 size: 15 residues. Deletions cut 1 base from V and 6 bases from J, with 15 bases between. CDR3 amino acids: CASSLGGGRGNGYTF. As DNA, the CDR3 is TGTGCCAGCAGCTTAGGCGGGGGAAGGGGTAATGGCTACACCTTC.

The V and J genes are TRBV4-2 and TRBJ1-6; 8 bases match TRBD1. Germline trimming cut 4 bases from V and 10 bases from J; bases unmatched to any gene: 9. The CDR3 totals 15 residues. Germline V CDR1 and CDR2: LGHNA, YNFKEQ. CDR3: CASSPTDREGSPLHF. CDR3 bases: TGTGCCAGCAGCCCGACGGACAGGGAAGGCTCACCCCTCCACTTT.

The rearrangement links TRBV2 to TRBJ1-5; D remains ambiguous. CDR1 SNHLY and CDR2 FYNNEI come from the germline V gene. This CDR3 region has 15 residues. With 6 bases removed from V and 1 base from J, the gap between germline ends came to 13 bases. The CDR3 spells CASRLRESSNQPQHF. The CDR3 bases are TGTGCCAGCAGACTCCGGGAGTCCAGCAATCAGCCCCAGCATTTT.

The rearrangement links TRBV3-1 (or the pseudogene TRBV3-2) to TRBJ1-6; D gene unclear. Germline assignment: CDR1 LGHDT and CDR2 YNNKEL (reference sequence). Trimming removed 1 base from V and 7 bases from J, with 14 bases in between. The CDR3 is made up of 16 amino acids. CDR3 region: CASSQGAVTVNSPLHF. The CDR3 nucleotides are TGTGCCAGCAGCCAAGGGGCAGTGACGGTAAATTCACCCCTCCACTTT.

J is TRBJ2-7 and V is TRBV11-2; possible D gene TRBD2, 6 bases. V lost 5 bases and J 3 bases, leaving 8 bases between the germline ends. Germline lookup yields CDR1 SGHAT and CDR2 FQNNGV. The CDR3 consists of 12 residues. This CDR3 reads CASSGGNYEQYF. The CDR3 nucleotides read TGTGCCAGCAGCGGGGGGAACTACGAGCAGTACTTC. Variable domain in full (rest from reference TRBV11-2 and TRBJ2-7): EAGVAQSPRYKIIEKRQSVAFWCNPISGHATLYWYQQILGQGPKLLIQFQNNGVVDDSQLPKDRFSAERLKGVDSTLKIQPAKLEDSAVYLCASSGGNYEQYFGPGTRLTVT.

The rearrangement uses TRBV7-2 and TRBJ2-6; possible D gene TRBD1, 5 bases. The germline CDR1 and CDR2 sequences are SGHTA and FQGNSA. Trimming removed 0 bases from V and 1 base from J, with 16 bases in between. The CDR3 loop spans 19 amino acids. The CDR3 spells CASSLAFGRSGSGANVLTF. CDR3 DNA: TGTGCCAGCAGCTTAGCGTTCGGGCGTTCAGGGTCTGGGGCCAACGTCCTGACTTTC.

The chain links TRBV9 to TRBJ1-5; D may be TRBD1 (6 bases). Between the trimmed V and J ends, which lost 5 bases and 3 bases, there was a span of 15 bases. The CDR3 runs 15 residues. Germline values: CDR1 SGDLS, CDR2 YYNGEE. CDR3 in amino acids: CASSASSGDNQPQHF. In nucleotides, the CDR3 is TGTGCCAGCAGTGCCTCCTCAGGGGACAATCAGCCCCAGCATTTT.

This chain uses TRBV20-1 with TRBJ2-7; 11 bases match TRBD2. V shed 3 bases, J shed 4 bases, and the junction held 5 bases outside the gene matches. Germline values: CDR1 DFQATT, CDR2 SNEGSKA (reference sequence). The CDR3 is 14 amino acids. CDR3 coding DNA: TGCAGTGCTAGTGAGGGGACTAGCGGATACGAGCAGTACTTC. Protein: CSASEGTSGYEQYF.

The chain employs TRBV5-6 and TRBJ1-2; the match to TRBD1 covers 9 bases. The CDR3 sequence is 14 residues long. V was clipped by 0 bases and J by 3 bases; unmatched bases: 0. Germline CDR1 is SGHDT and CDR2 is YYEEEE. The CDR3 sequence: CASSLGQGDYGYTF. In DNA form, the CDR3 reads TGTGCCAGCAGCTTGGGACAGGGGGACTATGGCTACACCTTC.

V gene TRBV30 combines with J gene TRBJ2-7; 8 positions agree with TRBD2. The CDR3 is made up of 13 amino acids. Trimming took 8 bases from V and 0 from J; bases not matched to a gene: 6. The germline gives CDR1 GTSNPN, CDR2 SVGIG (reference sequence). The CDR3 is CAGRGGNSYEQYF. CDR3 nucleotide sequence: TGTGCCGGCCGGGGGGGGAACTCCTACGAGCAGTACTTC.

For the CDR3, the DNA is TGTGCCAGCAGGGGCCGCCCAACTAGATCCGAGCAGTTCTTC. Amino acid sequence: CASRGRPTRSEQFF. The V gene is TRBV2, the J gene TRBJ2-1; a possible D gene is TRBD2 (5 bases). V was trimmed by 6 bases and J by 10 bases, leaving 19 bases between them. Germline lookup yields CDR1 SNHLY and CDR2 FYNNEI. CDR3 length equals 14 residues.

The table lists this clone with a count of one. CDR3 loop: CAILPSTDTQYF. The CDR3 DNA sequence: TGTGCCATCCTACCAAGCACAGATACGCAGTATTTT. The V and J genes are TRBV10-3 and TRBJ2-3, with D hard to call. V gave up 8 bases and J gave up 0 bases, with 6 bases separating them. The CDR3 runs to 12 residues. CDR1 is ENHRY, CDR2 SYGVKD, per germline.

The genes are TRBV5-8 and TRBJ2-5; 9 nucleotides match TRBD1. CDR3 length: 14 residues. J gave up 6 bases and V 0 bases, and 3 bases lay outside the gene matches. Germline V gene sequence: CDR1 SGHTS, CDR2 YDEGEE. The DNA of the CDR3 is TGTGCCAGCAGCTTGGAACAGGGGGCGCAGACCCAGTACTTC. Its protein is CASSLEQGAQTQYF.

This clone was picked up one time. The V gene is TRBV7-2, the J gene TRBJ2-5; 16 bases fit TRBD2. In germline, CDR1 is SGHTA, CDR2 FQGNSA. The V segment lost 6 bases and the J segment 1 base; nucleotides outside the gene matches: 11. The CDR3 sequence is 19 residues long. The CDR3 here is CASRLQTGLAGGIQETQYF. In nucleotides, the CDR3 is TGTGCCAGCAGACTACAAACGGGACTAGCGGGAGGGATCCAAGAGACCCAGTACTTC.

The count of this clone is one. The chain couples TRBV27 to TRBJ1-6; possible D gene TRBD1, 5 bases. Trimming took 6 bases from V and 7 from J, leaving 16 bases between them. Germline V gives CDR1 MNHEY, CDR2 SMNVEV (reference sequence). The CDR3 totals 15 residues. The CDR3 coding sequence is TGTGCCAGCAGCCTCCAGGGTCTGGGGAATTCACCCCTCCACTTT. Its protein product is CASSLQGLGNSPLHF.

V is TRBV18 and J is TRBJ1-5; tentatively, D is TRBD1 (6 bases). With 3 bases removed from V and 6 bases from J, the gap between germline ends came to 15 bases. From germline, CDR1 is KGHSH and CDR2 LQKENI. CDR3 length: 15 residues. The chain's CDR3 is CASSPDSGGGQPQHF. CDR3 nucleotides: TGTGCCAGCTCACCCGACAGCGGGGGCGGTCAGCCCCAGCATTTT.

The chain carries TRBV19 and TRBJ2-2; perhaps TRBD2 as D (6 bases). The V end was cut by 1 base, the J end by 0 bases, with 9 bases between. Germline CDR1 LNHDA, CDR2 SQIVND (reference sequence). The CDR3 is 16 residues long. For the CDR3, the DNA is TGTGCCAGTAGTATAGTGAGACTAGCGAACACCGGGGAGCTGTTTTTT. This codes for CASSIVRLANTGELFF.

The chain carries TRBV10-3 and TRBJ1-3, with a tentative D call TRBD1 (5 bases). Trimming stripped 7 bases from V and 3 bases from J, with 7 bases between. The CDR3 contains 12 residues. Per germline, CDR1 ENHRY and CDR2 SYGVKD. In DNA, the CDR3 is TGTGCCATCACAGGGAATGGAAACACCATATATTTT. This sequence encodes CAITGNGNTIYF.

The rearrangement joins TRBV28 to TRBJ1-4; 9 nucleotides align to TRBD1. Trimming removed 5 bases from V and 6 bases from J; junction bases left unmatched: 13. Germline V CDR1 and CDR2: MDHEN, SYDVKM. This CDR3 contains 17 residues. CDR3: CASSPNRGRGEDEKLFF. The DNA for the CDR3 is TGTGCCAGCAGTCCAAACAGGGGGCGCGGGGAGGATGAAAAACTGTTTTTT.

The chain uses TRBV6-6 and TRBJ2-1; 10 nucleotides align to TRBD2. Unmatched junction bases numbered 5, after V lost 6 bases and J lost 3 bases. CDR1 is MNHNY, CDR2 SVGAGI, per germline (reference sequence). The CDR3 consists of 15 residues. CDR3 region: CASRASGSYYNEQFF. The CDR3 bases are TGTGCCAGCAGAGCTAGCGGGAGTTACTACAATGAGCAGTTCTTC.

This clone has just a few counts. A far larger clone differs by one base, so this is likely a read error. The chain combines TRBV11-2 with TRBJ2-7; tentative D call: TRBD1 (5 bases). V was pared by 1 base and J by 2 bases, with 6 bases between. Per the germline V gene, CDR1 is SGHAT and CDR2 is FQNNGV. The CDR3 is 13 amino acids. This CDR3 is CASSLGQTYEQYF. CDR3 DNA sequence: TGTGCCAGCAGCTTAGGACAGACCTACGAGCAGTACTTC.

The chain links TRBV28 to TRBJ1-2; D remains unclear. V lost 10 bases to trimming and J lost 4 bases, with 16 bases between them. CDR3 size: 13 residues. Germline CDR1 is MDHEN and CDR2 is SYDVKM. The CDR3 sequence is CATIRTSGYGYTF. The CDR3 nucleotides read TGTGCCACCATCAGAACTTCGGGCTATGGCTACACCTTC.